This passage covers 17 T cell receptor beta chains from one sample sequenced in a study of PD-L1 blockade in urothelial cancer. Clones were read by immunoSEQ multiplex PCR, and TCRdb kept only the in-frame ones, dropping some. The table includes roughly 51,000 clones, 75% to 85% detected once. Time point here: pretreatment peripheral blood. The sample in question was PBMCs, obtained around atezolizumab (anti-PD-L1) treatment. These receptors all come from a man in his sixties or seventies with urothelial cancer.

This clone turned up a few times. The chain carries TRBV19 and TRBJ2-3; 7 nucleotides match TRBD1. The V segment lost 9 bases and the J segment 3 bases; nucleotides outside the gene matches: 6. CDR1 LNHDA and CDR2 SQIVND come from the germline V gene (reference sequence). The CDR3 sequence is 13 residues long. The DNA of the CDR3 is TGTGCCAGCGTCGACAGGGAGACAGATACGCAGTATTTT. Protein: CASVDRETDTQYF.

The chain links TRBV6-5 to TRBJ1-5, with D possibly being TRBD1 (6 bases). There are 14 residues in the CDR3. V shed 5 bases and J shed 2 bases, with 10 bases lying between them. In germline, CDR1 is MNHEY, CDR2 SVGAGI. The CDR3 sequence is CASSEPGGNQPQHF. The CDR3 nucleotides are TGTGCCAGCAGTGAGCCAGGGGGCAATCAGCCCCAGCATTTT.

This clone was detected a few times. The CDR3 bases are TGTGCCACCAGCGGAGGGGGGACAGGCCAAGAGACCCAGTACTTC. It specifies CATSGGGTGQETQYF. This chain connects TRBV15 to TRBJ2-5; 8 bases line up with TRBD1. This CDR3 contains 15 residues. Unmatched junction bases numbered 6, after V lost 5 bases and J lost 1 base. Germline lookup yields CDR1 LNHNV and CDR2 YYDKDF (reference sequence). Full variable domain (missing parts from reference TRBV15 and TRBJ2-5): DAMVIQNPRYQVTQFGKPVTLSCSQTLNHNVMYWYQQKSSQAPKLLFHYYDKDFNNEADTPDNFQSRRPNTSFCFLDIRSPGLGDTAMYLCATSGGGTGQETQYFGPGTRLLVL.

The V and J genes are TRBV9 and TRBJ1-3; D uncertain. CDR1 is SGDLS, CDR2 YYNGEE, per germline. V was trimmed by 0 bases and J by 0 bases, leaving 13 bases between them. The length of the CDR3 is 17 residues. For the CDR3, the DNA is TGTGCCAGCAGCGTAGGACCCGCCGGAGACTCTGGAAACACCATATATTTT. It translates to CASSVGPAGDSGNTIYF. Full variable domain (rest looked up from reference TRBV9 and TRBJ1-3): DSGVTQTPKHLITATGQRVTLRCSPRSGDLSVYWYQQSLDQGLQFLIQYYNGEERAKGNILERFSAQQFPDLHSELNLSSLELGDSALYFCASSVGPAGDSGNTIYFGEGSWLTVV.

The genes are TRBV6-1 and TRBJ1-1; TRBD1 is a possible D gene (5 bases). V gave up 6 bases and J gave up 2 bases, with 13 bases separating them. CDR1 MNHNS and CDR2 SASEGT come from the germline V gene. CDR3 length equals 14 residues. CDR3 residues: CASRDNTGNTEAFF. CDR3 bases: TGTGCCAGCAGGGATAATACAGGTAACACTGAAGCTTTCTTT.

The CDR3 sequence is CASSPGADSNQPQHF. The CDR3 DNA sequence: TGTGCCAGCTCACCAGGGGCGGATAGCAATCAGCCCCAGCATTTT. The chain combines TRBV18 with TRBJ1-5; TRBD1 is a possible D gene (5 bases). The V gene's germline CDR1 is KGHSH and CDR2 LQKENI. Trimming left V 2 bases short and J 0 bases short, with 8 bases between. This CDR3 region has 15 residues.

A note on this clone: Other DNA sequences within the sample encode an identical CDR3. The V gene is TRBV2, the J gene TRBJ2-5, with 7 bases aligning to TRBD1. Germline lookup yields CDR1 SNHLY and CDR2 FYNNEI. This CDR3 region has 14 residues. Trimming took 6 bases from V and 1 from J; bases not matched to a gene: 5. The CDR3, as DNA: TGTGCCAGCAGAGACAACAGGGGCCAAGAGACCCAGTACTTC. Amino acid sequence: CASRDNRGQETQYF. The full variable domain, completed using reference TRBV2 and TRBJ2-5, is EPEVTQTPSHQVTQMGQEVILRCVPISNHLYFYWYRQILGQKVEFLVSFYNNEISEKSEIFDDQFSVERPDGSNFTLKIRSTKLEDSAMYFCASRDNRGQETQYFGPGTRLLVL.

The V call is TRBV5-6, the J call TRBJ2-1; D possibly corresponds to TRBD2 (6 bases). Germline lookup yields CDR1 SGHDT and CDR2 YYEEEE. The CDR3 covers 16 residues. Trimming cost V 1 base and J 4 bases, with 15 bases left between them. CDR3 DNA: TGTGCCAGCAGCTTGTATATCCTAGCGCAATACAATGAGCAGTTCTTC. Protein sequence: CASSLYILAQYNEQFF. The variable domain in full, completed from reference TRBV5-6 and TRBJ2-1, reads DAGVTQSPTHLIKTRGQQVTLRCSPKSGHDTVSWYQQALGQGPQFIFQYYEEEERQRGNFPDRFSGHQFPNYSSELNVNALLLGDSALYLCASSLYILAQYNEQFFGPGTRLTVL.

This sequence joins TRBV28 and TRBJ2-7, with TRBD1 identical over 8 bases. The J segment lost 4 bases and the V segment lost 3 bases, leaving 5 bases of the junction unmatched. The CDR3 covers 14 residues. Germline lookup yields CDR1 MDHEN and CDR2 SYDVKM. CDR3 nucleotides: TGTGCCAGCAGTTTCTGGACAGGGTTATACGAGCAGTACTTC. Translated, it gives CASSFWTGLYEQYF.

The genes are TRBV6-5 and TRBJ2-3; 10 bases are a match to TRBD1. CDR1 and CDR2 from the germline V gene are MNHEY and SVGAGI. The CDR3 consists of 15 residues. After removal of 6 bases from V and 1 base from J, the junction contained 4 bases not matched to a gene. The CDR3 reads CASRGQGKGTDTQYF. The CDR3, as DNA: TGTGCCAGCAGGGGACAGGGGAAGGGCACAGATACGCAGTATTTT.

This rearrangement joins TRBV7-8 to TRBJ2-5; D possibly corresponds to TRBD2 (6 bases). Germline V gene data show CDR1 as SGHVS and CDR2 as FQNEAQ. This CDR3 has 14 amino acids. V lost 4 bases and J lost 5, with 14 bases in between. The CDR3 loop reads CASSWVREGETQYF. In DNA, the CDR3 is TGTGCCAGCAGCTGGGTGCGGGAAGGGGAGACCCAGTACTTC.

The chain links TRBV5-1 to TRBJ1-1, with TRBD1 matching 8 bases. After removal of 0 bases from V and 6 bases from J, the junction contained 4 bases not matched to a gene. The length of the CDR3 is 14 residues. From germline, CDR1 is SGHRS and CDR2 YFSETQ. The CDR3 sequence: CASSLGGQGSEAFF. The DNA for the CDR3 is TGCGCCAGCAGCTTGGGAGGACAGGGTTCTGAAGCTTTCTTT.

This clone appeared a few times. The V and J genes are TRBV5-1 and TRBJ2-2; D may be TRBD2 (6 bases). The CDR3 covers 17 residues. V was trimmed by 0 bases and J by 0 bases, leaving 12 bases between them. Germline V CDR1 and CDR2: SGHRS, YFSETQ. The CDR3 DNA reads as TGCGCCAGCAGCTTGGTTTGGGGGAGGACGAACACCGGGGAGCTGTTTTTT. It yields the protein CASSLVWGRTNTGELFF.

The chain combines TRBV2 with TRBJ2-7; tentative D call: TRBD1 (6 bases). Trimming stripped 7 bases from V and 0 bases from J, with 16 bases between. Germline CDR1 and CDR2: SNHLY and FYNNEI. The CDR3 extends over 15 amino acids. CDR3 amino acids: CASKANRELSYEQYF. The CDR3 DNA is TGTGCCAGCAAGGCCAACAGGGAGCTCTCCTACGAGCAGTACTTC.

CDR3 coding DNA: TGTGCCAGCAGCTTAGACAGCTCAGGGGCCCAGTACTTC. Translating it yields CASSLDSSGAQYF. The chain uses TRBV5-4 and TRBJ2-5, with D possibly TRBD1 on 6 matching bases. The CDR3 runs 13 residues. Trimming cost V 2 bases and J 9 bases, with 14 bases left between them. Looked up from germline, CDR1 is SGHNT and CDR2 is YYREEE (reference sequence).

V is TRBV5-1 and J is TRBJ2-2; 8 bases line up with TRBD2. The CDR3 consists of 17 residues. Unmatched junction bases numbered 10, after V lost 3 bases and J lost 3 bases. Germline V CDR1 and CDR2: SGHRS, YFSETQ. CDR3 nucleotide sequence: TGCGCCAGCAGCTGGGGGGTCGGGAGGGCCGACACCGGGGAGCTGTTTTTT. Its translation: CASSWGVGRADTGELFF.

J is TRBJ1-5 and V is TRBV7-8; D remains ambiguous. Trimming removed 0 bases at V and 5 bases at J, with 8 bases between. CDR1 is SGHVS, CDR2 FQNEAQ, per germline. This CDR3 has 14 amino acids. The CDR3 nucleotides read TGTGCCAGCAGCTTAGCGTTGGGAGATCAGCCCCAGCATTTT. It encodes CASSLALGDQPQHF.